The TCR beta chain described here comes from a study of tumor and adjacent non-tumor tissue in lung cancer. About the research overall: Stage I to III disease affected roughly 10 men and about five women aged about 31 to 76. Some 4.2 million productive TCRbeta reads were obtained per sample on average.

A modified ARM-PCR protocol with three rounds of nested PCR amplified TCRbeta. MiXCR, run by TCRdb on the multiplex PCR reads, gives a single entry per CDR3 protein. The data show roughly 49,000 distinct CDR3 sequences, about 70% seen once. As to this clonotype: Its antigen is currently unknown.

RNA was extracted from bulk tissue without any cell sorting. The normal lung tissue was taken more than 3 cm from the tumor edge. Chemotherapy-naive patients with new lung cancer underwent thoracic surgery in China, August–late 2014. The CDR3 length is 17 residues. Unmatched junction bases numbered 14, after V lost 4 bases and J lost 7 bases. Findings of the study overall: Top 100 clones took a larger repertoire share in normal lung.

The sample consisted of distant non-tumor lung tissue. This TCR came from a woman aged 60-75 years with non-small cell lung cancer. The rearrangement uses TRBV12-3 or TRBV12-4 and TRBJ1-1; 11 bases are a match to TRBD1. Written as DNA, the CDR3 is TGTGCCAGCAGTTGTCCTGACTTGGACAGGGGGCGAATTGAAGCTTTCTTT. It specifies CASSCPDLDRGRIEAFF.